This T cell receptor beta chain was found in a study of Graves' ophthalmopathy and Graves' hyperthyroidism (dated by TCRdb to the late 2010s). For the study in its entirety: Peripheral blood was collected before any treatment was given, at the time of initial diagnosis. Following sampling, methimazole starting at 30 mg daily was administered to hyperthyroidism patients, and high-dose intravenous methylprednisolone was administered to ophthalmopathy patients. TCR beta repertoire signatures were used to distinguish Graves' ophthalmopathy from Graves' hyperthyroidism and to predict progression to ophthalmopathy. In over 5 hyperthyroidism patients, the T-cell repertoire of thyroid tissue was compared with the T-cell repertoire of blood. An independent validation cohort comprised fewer than 20 hyperthyroidism patients and over 15 patients who later progressed from hyperthyroidism to ophthalmopathy. To explore V-J signatures that separate ophthalmopathy from hyperthyroidism, a discovery set of about a hundred patients was enrolled, consisting of approximately 44 with ophthalmopathy and some 59 with stable hyperthyroidism. In total, 135 blood samples were TCR-sequenced: around 42 ophthalmopathy, over 70 hyperthyroidism and some 17 hyperthyroidism-to-ophthalmopathy patients. What the authors observed across the whole study: Most expanded thyroid clonotypes with a frequency above 0.001 also appeared in blood, which suggests that blood repertoires may reflect the immune response in the thyroid. In validation, the model predicted ophthalmopathy progression with 70.59% sensitivity and 72.22% specificity; 12 predicted patients were CT-confirmed with GO in a median of approximately 6.5 months. No statistical method was used to set the sample size in advance, and the investigators knew which group each participant was assigned to. The 13-signature model separated ophthalmopathy from stable hyperthyroidism with approximately 90% sensitivity and approximately 81% specificity in cross-validation, and 80%/75% in the test set.

The ophthalmopathy patients had moderately to severely active disease, with a Clinical Activity Score of 3 or higher, a NOSPECS grade of 4 or higher, and a disease duration of less than 3 months. Patients with other autoimmune diseases, uncontrolled infections, pregnancy or lactation were excluded. Diagnosis was based on clinical symptoms, serum thyroxine, TRAb, thyroid ultrasound and orbital computed tomography. Using Ficoll-Paque density gradient centrifugation, PBMCs were isolated from 8.5 to 10 ml of fresh peripheral blood. Total RNA was extracted using Trizol reagent, and RNA quality was checked on an Agilent 2100 Bioanalyzer. For repertoire sequencing, TCR beta CDR3 regions were amplified from RNA transcripts. The first round of RT-PCR was done with HTBI primers and the Qiagen OneStep RT-PCR kit, and was followed by a second round of multiplex PCR, then size selection and purification. Sequencing of the libraries was carried out on an Illumina HiSeq2000 in paired-end mode with 100 bp reads. As for the authors' bioinformatics: Reads were processed with SOAPnuke, discarding reads with adapters, uncalled bases, mean Phred below 15, or no exact constant-primer or identifier match. COPE v1.2.5 was used to merge high-quality paired reads. Clonotypes were defined as unique nucleotide sequences and were aligned to IMGT TRB V, D and J references using MiTCR v1.1. The analysis was limited to V-J combinations with a frequency above 0.0001, which together covered 98% to 99.2% of repertoires. A TCR clonal expansion and chaos score per V-J combination was defined as the ratio of F50 clonal expansion to chaos observed in the TCRdist matrix. Welch's t-statistics and random forest were used to reduce features to about 14 V-J combinations, which were fed into a naive Bayes classifier. The Morisita-Horn index was used to measure how similar the thyroid and blood repertoires were. The public reads were reprocessed in TCRdb via fastp at Q25 and MiXCR, keeping in-frame beta chains. Merged by CDR3 protein, the rows form single entries marked with the most common genes and DNA. The V and J calls shown here were made by TCRdb, not taken from the authors' results. The sample yields approximately 700,000 distinct CDR3 sequences; 40% were counted once. The top ten hold approximately 43% of the sample.

The germline V gene specifies MNHEY as CDR1 and SVGAGI as CDR2. From cysteine to phenylalanine, the CDR3 is 14 amino acids long. Solely the CDR3 DNA is kept, with 42 bases framed from the first base. V is clipped by 7 bases and J by 0 bases, and the sequence between their germline boundaries is 12 bases long. Concerning this clonotype: Its antigen is still unknown. Per-base qualities were not stored, and no clone one base away is much larger.

Sequenced sample: peripheral blood. The chain joins TRBV6-5 to TRBJ1-1; the D gene lacks a confident call. The sequence came from an adult man with Graves' ophthalmopathy. CDR3 loop: CASTRRWMNTEAFF. The nucleotides read TGTGCCAGCACCCGACGGTGGATGAACACTGAAGCTTTCTTT.